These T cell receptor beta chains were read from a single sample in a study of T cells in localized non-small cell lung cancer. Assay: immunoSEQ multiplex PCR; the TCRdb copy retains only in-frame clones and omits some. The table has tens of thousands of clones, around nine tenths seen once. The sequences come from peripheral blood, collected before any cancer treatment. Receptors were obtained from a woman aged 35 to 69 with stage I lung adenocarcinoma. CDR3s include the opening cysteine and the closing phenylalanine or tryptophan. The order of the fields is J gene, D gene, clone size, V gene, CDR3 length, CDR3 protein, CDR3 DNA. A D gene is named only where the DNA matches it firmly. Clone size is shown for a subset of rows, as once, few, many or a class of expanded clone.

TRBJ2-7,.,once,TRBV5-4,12,CASSLRESEQYF,TGTGCCAGCAGCTTGAGGGAGTCCGAGCAGTACTTC
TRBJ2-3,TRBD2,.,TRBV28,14,CASIAGGGTDTQYF,TGTGCCAGCATTGCGGGAGGAGGTACAGATACGCAGTATTTT
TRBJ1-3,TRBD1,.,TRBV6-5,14,CASSLDRGSHTIYF,TGTGCCAGCAGCTTAGACAGGGGATCTCACACCATATATTTT
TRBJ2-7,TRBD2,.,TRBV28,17,CASIPAGLAGASYEQYF,TGTGCCAGCATTCCGGCGGGGCTAGCGGGCGCCTCCTACGAGCAGTACTTC
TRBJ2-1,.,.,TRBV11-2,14,CASSLDPGVAGQFF,TGTGCCAGCAGCTTAGATCCGGGGGTGGCGGGGCAGTTCTTC
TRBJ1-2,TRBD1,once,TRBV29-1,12,CSVGQVAEGYTF,TGCAGCGTCGGACAGGTCGCGGAAGGCTACACCTTC
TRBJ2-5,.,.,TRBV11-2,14,CASSPPWLQETQYF,TGTGCCAGCAGCCCCCCGTGGTTACAAGAGACCCAGTACTTC
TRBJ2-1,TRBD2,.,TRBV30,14,CAWSGTSGGYEQFF,TGTGCCTGGAGTGGGACTAGCGGGGGGTATGAGCAGTTCTTC
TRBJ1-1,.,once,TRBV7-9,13,CASSLGSNTEAFF,TGTGCCAGCAGCTTAGGCAGCAACACTGAAGCTTTCTTT
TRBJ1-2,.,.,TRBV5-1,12,CASSLEGDGYTF,TGCGCCAGCAGCTTGGAGGGAGACGGCTACACCTTC
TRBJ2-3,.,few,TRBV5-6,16,CASSLRGVLVGDTQYF,TGTGCCAGCAGCTTGAGGGGTGTCCTTGTAGGAGATACGCAGTATTTT
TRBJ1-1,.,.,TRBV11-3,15,CASSLAGNLNTEAFF,TGTGCCAGCAGCTTAGCGGGGAATCTGAACACTGAAGCTTTCTTT
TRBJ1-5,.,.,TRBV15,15,CATAWNREAGRPQHF,TGTGCCACAGCCTGGAACAGGGAGGCCGGGCGGCCCCAGCATTTT
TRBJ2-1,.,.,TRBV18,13,CASSRSSYNEQFF,TGTGCCAGCTCACGGAGCTCCTACAATGAGCAGTTCTTC
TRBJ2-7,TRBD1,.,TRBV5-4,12,CASRQGAGEQYF,TGTGCCAGTAGACAGGGGGCTGGGGAGCAGTACTTC
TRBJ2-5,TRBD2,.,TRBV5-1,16,CASSFSGGSGGETQYF,TGCGCCAGCAGCTTCTCGGGGGGTAGCGGTGGGGAGACCCAGTACTTC